A single sample gave rise to the 31 T cell receptor beta chains below, sequenced in a study of blood T cell repertoires in COVID-19. This table comes from immunoSEQ multiplex PCR, and its TCRdb copy is limited to in-frame clones, with some not included. The table shows 160,000 or so clones, with 90% occurring only once. The sample consisted of peripheral blood. These receptors were taken from a man between 60 and 75 years old with active or convalescent COVID-19.

The chain recombines TRBV6-5 with TRBJ1-2, with D possibly TRBD1 on 5 matching bases. Germline V gene sequence: CDR1 MNHEY, CDR2 SVGAGI. The CDR3 consists of 14 residues. Trimming left V 5 bases short and J 1 base short, with 11 bases between. CDR3 region: CASSKTDFNYGYTF. The CDR3, as DNA: TGTGCCAGCAGTAAGACAGATTTTAACTATGGCTACACCTTC.

The chain links TRBV29-1 to TRBJ2-5, with 10 nucleotides matching TRBD1. The CDR3 runs 13 residues. Germline V gene sequence: CDR1 SQVTM, CDR2 ANQGSEA. V lost 8 bases and J lost 5; bases outside the gene matches: 8. This chain's CDR3 is CSLTTGGLETQYF. As DNA, the CDR3 is TGCAGCCTTACGACAGGGGGCCTTGAGACCCAGTACTTC.

V and J are TRBV11-2 and TRBJ2-1; a weak D match, TRBD2 (7 bases). The CDR3 is 15 amino acids. V lost 5 bases to trimming and J lost 7 bases, with 18 bases between them. Germline lookup yields CDR1 SGHAT and CDR2 FQNNGV. CDR3 region: CASSPSRGGGNEQFF. DNA for the CDR3: TGTGCCAGCAGCCCTAGTAGGGGGGGTGGGAATGAGCAGTTCTTC. Complete variable domain (other parts from reference TRBV11-2 and TRBJ2-1): EAGVAQSPRYKIIEKRQSVAFWCNPISGHATLYWYQQILGQGPKLLIQFQNNGVVDDSQLPKDRFSAERLKGVDSTLKIQPAKLEDSAVYLCASSPSRGGGNEQFFGPGTRLTVL.

The chain couples TRBV7-9 to TRBJ1-5; D is unresolved. CDR3 length: 14 amino acids. Trimming stripped 6 bases from V and 4 bases from J, with 13 bases between. Germline CDR1 SEHNR, CDR2 FQNEAQ (reference sequence). The CDR3 nucleotides are TGTGCCAGCAGTCCCCTGAGGCAAAATCAGCCCCAGCATTTT. Translating gives CASSPLRQNQPQHF.

CDR3 region: CASSIQQGQSPLHF. Written as DNA, the CDR3 is TGTGCCAGTAGTATACAACAGGGGCAATCACCCCTCCACTTT. This chain links TRBV19 with TRBJ1-6; 7 nucleotides align to TRBD1. The ends lost 2 bases at V and 10 bases at J; junction bases unmatched: 5. The CDR3 has 14 residues. Germline V gene lookup returns CDR1 LNHDA and CDR2 SQIVND (reference sequence).

The rearrangement uses TRBV27 and TRBJ2-2; D ambiguous. The CDR3 runs 14 residues. Germline V gene sequence: CDR1 MNHEY, CDR2 SMNVEV (reference sequence). V lost 0 bases and J 3 bases, leaving 5 bases between the germline ends. The CDR3 loop is CASSLSPDTGELFF. The CDR3 DNA follows: TGTGCCAGCAGTTTATCTCCCGACACCGGGGAGCTGTTTTTT.

The V gene is TRBV27, the J gene TRBJ1-1; no clear D gene. This CDR3 has 13 residues. V lost 1 base and J 3 bases, leaving 6 bases between the germline ends. Germline V CDR1 and CDR2: MNHEY, SMNVEV (reference sequence). CDR3 nucleotides: TGTGCCAGCAGTTTATTGCGCGACACTGAAGCTTTCTTT. Its protein is CASSLLRDTEAFF.

V usage is TRBV18 and J usage is TRBJ1-1; weak D call: TRBD1 (5 bases). The CDR3 spans 16 residues. V lost 0 bases to trimming and J lost 0 bases, with 11 bases between them. In germline, CDR1 is KGHSH, CDR2 LQKENI. The DNA for the CDR3 is TGTGCCAGCTCACCACCCAGACAGAGTATGAACACTGAAGCTTTCTTT. This sequence encodes CASSPPRQSMNTEAFF.

The chain uses TRBV19 and TRBJ2-5; D is uncertain. This CDR3 is built from 14 residues. V lost 4 bases and J lost 4, with 13 bases in between. Germline lookup yields CDR1 LNHDA and CDR2 SQIVND (reference sequence). This CDR3 is CASSTSSAVETQYF. CDR3 in DNA: TGTGCCAGTAGTACCTCGAGCGCCGTAGAGACCCAGTACTTC. The full variable domain, its missing parts supplied by reference TRBV19 and TRBJ2-5, is DGGITQSPKYLFRKEGQNVTLSCEQNLNHDAMYWYRQDPGQGLRLIYYSQIVNDFQKGDIAEGYSVSREKKESFPLTVTSAQKNPTAFYLCASSTSSAVETQYFGPGTRLLVL.

V is TRBV29-1 and J is TRBJ1-1, with D perhaps matching TRBD1 (5 bases). Germline CDR1 is SQVTM and CDR2 is ANQGSEA. This CDR3 is built from 13 residues. Trimming shortened V by 2 bases and J by 4 bases, and 11 bases separated the two germline ends. The CDR3: CSVEIGGGTEAFF. CDR3 bases: TGCAGCGTTGAAATCGGGGGAGGCACTGAAGCTTTCTTT.

This CDR3 reads CASSQGGGSNTGELFF. The CDR3 DNA follows: TGTGCCAGCAGCCAAGGGGGCGGGAGTAACACCGGGGAGCTGTTTTTT. The chain couples TRBV3-1 (or the pseudogene TRBV3-2) to TRBJ2-2; 7 bases fit TRBD2. The CDR3 spans 16 residues. Trimming took 1 base from V and 2 from J; bases not matched to a gene: 4. Per the germline V gene, CDR1 is LGHDT and CDR2 is YNNKEL (reference sequence).

The chain joins TRBV28 to TRBJ1-2, with TRBD1 identical over 10 bases. Losses at the gene ends were 2 bases for V and 6 bases for J; bases not matched to a gene: 9. Germline V gene data show CDR1 as MDHEN and CDR2 as SYDVKM. This CDR3 contains 16 residues. The CDR3 DNA sequence: TGTGCCAGCAGTTTAAGTTGGGGACAGGGGAACGATGGCTACACCTTC. It encodes CASSLSWGQGNDGYTF.

The chain carries TRBV28 and TRBJ1-5; 7 bases are a match to TRBD1. Germline assignment: CDR1 MDHEN and CDR2 SYDVKM. The length of the CDR3 is 15 residues. V dropped 3 bases and J dropped 7; count of bases not matched to a gene: 9. CDR3 DNA sequence: TGTGCCAGCAGTTTCACGACAGGGTGGGCCCAGCCCCAGCATTTT. Its protein is CASSFTTGWAQPQHF.

The genes are TRBV6-5 and TRBJ1-4; 10 bases fit TRBD1. V was pared by 6 bases and J by 10 bases, with 8 bases of the junction left unmatched. Germline-derived CDR1 and CDR2 are MNHEY and SVGAGI. The CDR3 runs to 14 residues. The CDR3 bases are TGTGCCAGCAGCTCCGGGACAGGGGCTGGAAAACTGTTTTTT. This encodes CASSSGTGAGKLFF.

This rearrangement joins TRBV7-6 to TRBJ1-1, with a possible D match to TRBD1 (6 bases). The CDR3 is made up of 13 amino acids. CDR1 is SGHVS, CDR2 FNYEAQ, per germline. V was clipped by 5 bases and J by 1 base, with 8 bases between them. The CDR3 DNA follows: TGTGCCAGCAGCCTGGGACAGAACACTGAAGCTTTCTTT. It encodes CASSLGQNTEAFF.

The rearrangement links TRBV15 to TRBJ1-6; weak D call: TRBD1 (5 bases). The germline gives CDR1 LNHNV, CDR2 YYDKDF (reference sequence). CDR3 length equals 14 residues. The V end was cut by 5 bases, the J end by 5 bases, with 10 bases between. The CDR3 nucleotides read TGTGCCACCAGCGGGACGGGGGATAATTCACCCCTCCACTTT. This sequence encodes CATSGTGDNSPLHF.

V gene TRBV6-5 combines with J gene TRBJ2-7; TRBD1 aligns across 9 bases. The CDR3 is 16 amino acids. The V gene end was trimmed by 1 base and the J gene end by 2 bases; junction bases not matched to a gene: 6. The V gene's germline CDR1 is MNHEY and CDR2 SVGAGI. The CDR3: CASSYYGTGRPYEQYF. The CDR3 DNA reads as TGTGCCAGCAGTTACTATGGGACAGGGCGGCCCTACGAGCAGTACTTC.

This chain joins TRBV29-1 and TRBJ2-2; 7 bases align to TRBD1. This CDR3 spans 15 amino acids. CDR1 is SQVTM and CDR2 is ANQGSEA in the germline V gene. Trimming took 6 bases from V and 5 from J; bases not matched to a gene: 12. CDR3 amino acids: CSVPGTAVETGELFF. DNA for the CDR3: TGCAGCGTCCCCGGGACAGCGGTGGAAACCGGGGAGCTGTTTTTT.

The V and J genes are TRBV19 and TRBJ2-7; 12 positions match TRBD1. The CDR3 totals 16 residues. Per the germline V gene, CDR1 is LNHDA and CDR2 is SQIVND (reference sequence). The trim removed 9 bases at V and 3 bases at J, leaving 12 bases unmatched. The CDR3 region is CASKSRDRGQHYEQYF. For the CDR3, the DNA is TGTGCCAGCAAGTCCCGGGACAGGGGGCAGCACTACGAGCAGTACTTC. Looking up the rest from reference TRBV19 and TRBJ2-7 gives the full variable domain: DGGITQSPKYLFRKEGQNVTLSCEQNLNHDAMYWYRQDPGQGLRLIYYSQIVNDFQKGDIAEGYSVSREKKESFPLTVTSAQKNPTAFYLCASKSRDRGQHYEQYFGPGTRLTVT.

The chain is built from TRBV11-3 and TRBJ2-3; TRBD1 is a possible D gene (8 bases). CDR3 length: 16 residues. Germline V gene sequence: CDR1 SGHNT, CDR2 YENEEA. V gave up 4 bases and J gave up 3 bases, with 17 bases separating them. The CDR3 here is CASSWSNRGGTDTQYF. The CDR3 region has the DNA TGTGCCAGCAGCTGGTCCAACAGGGGGGGAACAGATACGCAGTATTTT.

The CDR3 coding sequence is TGCGCCAGCAGTCAATCAGAAGGACAGGTACTCCAAGAGACCCAGTACTTC. This encodes CASSQSEGQVLQETQYF. V is TRBV23-1 and J is TRBJ2-5; 7 bases fit TRBD1. TRBV23-1 is marked as an open reading frame, function uncertain. CDR3 length: 17 amino acids. With V trimmed by 0 bases and J by 1 base, 8 bases remained unmatched.

The CDR3 nucleotides are TGTGCCAGCAGCGGGAGGTTTGAGAAACTGTTTTTT. Protein sequence: CASSGRFEKLFF. This sequence joins TRBV12-3 or TRBV12-4 and TRBJ1-4; D not certain. Trimming took 6 bases from V and 11 from J, leaving 13 bases between them. The length of the CDR3 is 12 residues.

CDR3 region: CASSQVPPAGGQETQYF. The CDR3 DNA sequence: TGCGCCAGCAGCCAAGTCCCCCCAGCGGGGGGTCAAGAGACCCAGTACTTC. The gene calls are TRBV4-1 and TRBJ2-5, with TRBD2 matching 9 bases. The CDR3 runs to 17 residues. Germline lookup yields CDR1 MGHRA and CDR2 YSYEKL. V lost 1 base and J lost 2; bases outside the gene matches: 8.

The rearrangement joins TRBV5-1 to TRBJ2-1; D uncertain. This CDR3 has 13 residues. CDR1 SGHRS and CDR2 YFSETQ come from the germline V gene. Trimming removed 0 bases from V and 6 bases from J, with 7 bases in between. In DNA, the CDR3 is TGCGCCAGCAGCTTGGCCCAATTCAATGAGCAGTTCTTC. Protein sequence: CASSLAQFNEQFF.

CDR3: CASSLATGANTGELFF. CDR3 sequence (DNA): TGTGCCAGCAGTTTAGCGACAGGAGCGAACACCGGGGAGCTGTTTTTT. The chain couples TRBV28 to TRBJ2-2; D is perhaps TRBD1 (6 bases). Germline V gives CDR1 MDHEN, CDR2 SYDVKM. This CDR3 comprises 16 residues. With 2 bases removed from V and 0 bases from J, the gap between germline ends came to 10 bases.

This clone has a single count. This sequence joins TRBV5-4 and TRBJ1-1; 11 bases match TRBD1. V trimming: 1 base; J trimming: 4 bases; junction bases outside the gene matches: 3. The CDR3 runs 15 residues. Per germline, CDR1 SGHNT and CDR2 YYREEE (reference sequence). CDR3 protein: CASSLYGQGATEAFF. CDR3 DNA sequence: TGTGCCAGCAGCTTGTATGGACAGGGGGCCACTGAAGCTTTCTTT.

This clone came up a few times. This rearrangement joins TRBV27 to TRBJ1-4; TRBD1 is a possible D gene (6 bases). Germline V lookup: CDR1 MNHEY, CDR2 SMNVEV (reference sequence). Deletions cut 7 bases from V and 3 bases from J, with 12 bases between. The CDR3 has 14 residues. This chain's CDR3 is CASKRGMANEKLFF. CDR3 in DNA: TGTGCCAGCAAAAGGGGGATGGCTAATGAAAAACTGTTTTTT.

The CDR3 is CASSLPYQPQHF. CDR3 DNA sequence: TGTGCCAGCAGCTTACCCTATCAGCCCCAGCATTTT. The V gene is TRBV7-9, the J gene TRBJ1-5; no firm D call. The CDR3 is made up of 12 amino acids. Germline CDR1 SEHNR, CDR2 FQNEAQ (reference sequence). V gave up 2 bases and J gave up 5 bases, with 4 bases separating them. Full variable domain (outside the CDR3, taken from reference TRBV7-9 and TRBJ1-5): DTGVSQNPRHKITKRGQNVTFRCDPISEHNRLYWYRQTLGQGPEFLTYFQNEAQLEKSRLLSDRFSAERPKGSFSTLEIQRTEQGDSAMYLCASSLPYQPQHFGDGTRLSIL.

J is TRBJ1-4 and V is TRBV19; the match to TRBD1 covers 7 bases. The ends lost 6 bases at V and 8 bases at J; junction bases unmatched: 9. In germline, CDR1 is LNHDA, CDR2 SQIVND (reference sequence). The CDR3 length is 14 residues. Written as DNA, the CDR3 is TGTGCCAGTAGGCTAGGGGACAGCCGGGAAAAACTGTTTTTT. Translating it yields CASRLGDSREKLFF.

The chain uses TRBV3-1 (or the pseudogene TRBV3-2) and TRBJ2-1, with 7 bases lining up with TRBD2. Germline-derived CDR1 and CDR2 are LGHDT and YNNKEL (reference sequence). The V segment lost 0 bases and the J segment 8 bases; nucleotides outside the gene matches: 10. The CDR3 has 16 amino acids. The CDR3 nucleotides are TGTGCCAGCAGCCAAGAAACTGGCGGGAGTTTCGATGAGCAGTTCTTC. This encodes CASSQETGGSFDEQFF.

The gene calls are TRBV3-1 (or the pseudogene TRBV3-2) and TRBJ1-1; no reliable D call. V was pared by 1 base and J by 0 bases, with 12 bases between. Looked up from germline, CDR1 is LGHDT and CDR2 is YNNKEL (reference sequence). This CDR3 contains 16 residues. In nucleotides, the CDR3 is TGTGCCAGCAGCCAAGGGGAGGCCAGGATGAACACTGAAGCTTTCTTT. Translated, it gives CASSQGEARMNTEAFF.